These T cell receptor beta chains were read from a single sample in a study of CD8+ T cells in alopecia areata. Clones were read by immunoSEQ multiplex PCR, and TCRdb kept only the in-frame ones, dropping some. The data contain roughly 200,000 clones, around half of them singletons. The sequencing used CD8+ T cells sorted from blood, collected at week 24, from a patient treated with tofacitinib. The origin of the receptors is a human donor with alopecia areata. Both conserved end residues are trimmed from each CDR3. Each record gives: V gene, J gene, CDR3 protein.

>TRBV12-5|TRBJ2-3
ASGLVEVLGHTSTDTQY
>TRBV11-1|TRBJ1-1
ASSLQNTEAF
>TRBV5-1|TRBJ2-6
ASSFRDSSSGANVLT
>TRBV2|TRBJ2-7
ASSGDGAYEQY
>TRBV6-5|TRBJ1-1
ASRLDRDTEAF
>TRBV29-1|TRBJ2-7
SVVEGLTYEQY
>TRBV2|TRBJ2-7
ASSYNILEQY
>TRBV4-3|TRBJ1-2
ASSQGWSDGYT
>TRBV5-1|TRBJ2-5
ASSFPGTGKVQETQY
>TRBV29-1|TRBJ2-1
STGGSYNEQF
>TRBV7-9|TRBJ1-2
ASSFVSSNYGYT
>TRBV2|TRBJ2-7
ASDTGSTYEQY
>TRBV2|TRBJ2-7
ASRQGVVWPYEQY
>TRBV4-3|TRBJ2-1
ASSSLSGTGEQF
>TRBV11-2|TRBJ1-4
ASSRTPQGNEKLF
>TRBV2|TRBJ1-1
ASSEGRQGTDTEAF
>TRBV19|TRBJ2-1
ASSTRSGNEQF
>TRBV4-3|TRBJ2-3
ASSRFRTSSDTQY
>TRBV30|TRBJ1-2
AWSVRLIYGYT
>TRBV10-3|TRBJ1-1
AISEISGQASTTEAF
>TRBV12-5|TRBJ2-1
ASSVGGANNEQF
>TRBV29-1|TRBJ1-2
SDTSYT
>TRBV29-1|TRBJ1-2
SVTGPTMYGYT
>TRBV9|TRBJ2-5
ASSVEGERETQY
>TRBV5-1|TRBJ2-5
ASKSGEETQY
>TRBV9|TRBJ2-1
ASSVGDTYNEQF
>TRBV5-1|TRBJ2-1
ASSLVGSSYNEQF
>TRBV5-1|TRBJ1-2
ASSLEGGHYYGYT